This record looks at one T cell receptor beta chain sequence and its context. The antigen is undetermined. CDR3 size: 13 residues. The ends were cut back, 2 bases at V and 7 bases at J, with 14 bases in the middle. The germline CDR1 and CDR2 sequences are GTSNPN and SVGIG (reference sequence). The data derive from a study of cytomegalovirus exposure and HLA in healthy donors. Study results and caveats: Both high specificity and high sensitivity reportedly marked the classifier's diagnosis of cytomegalovirus status.

Primers included in the PCR were 60 Vbeta and 13 Jbeta primers. TCRdb's table, derived via immunoSEQ multiplex PCR, lists solely in-frame clones and lacks some. The data show 150,000 to 200,000 clones, around 82% seen once. Healthy bone marrow donors supplied every sample. The sequenced sample consisted of PBMCs. The clonotype comes from a woman aged 50 to 60 in good health and CMV-seropositive. The chain joins TRBV30 to TRBJ1-2; a possible D gene is TRBD1 (5 bases). The CDR3 DNA reads as TGTGCCTGGAGTACGGCAGCGGGGCGTGGCTACACCTTC. Amino acid sequence: CAWSTAAGRGYTF. Full variable domain (outside the CDR3, taken from reference TRBV30 and TRBJ1-2): SQTIHQWPATLVQPVGSPLSLECTVEGTSNPNLYWYRQAAGRGLQLLFYSVGIGQISSEVPQNLSASRPQDRQFILSSKKLLLSDSGFYLCAWSTAAGRGYTFGSGTRLTVV.